This T cell receptor (beta chain) originates from a study of blood T cell repertoires in COVID-19. The wider study: The samples span acute and convalescent COVID-19 from the United States, Italy and Spain. Sources were T cells, B-cell-depleted T cells, or PBMCs; the material itself was cDNA or gDNA.

Germline CDR1 reads SGHTA; CDR2 reads FQGNSA. This CDR3 region has 21 residues. With 0 bases clipped from V and 4 bases from J, the junction kept 17 bases outside the gene matches. Here immunoSEQ multiplex PCR was the method, and the copy in TCRdb shows in-frame clones only, minus some. The sample carries some 69,000 clones, about four fifths recorded once. This clonotype was sampled from a human donor in a cohort sampled during active COVID-19. The chain carries TRBV7-2 and TRBJ2-6; 8 bases are a match to TRBD2. The sample consisted of peripheral blood. The chain's CDR3 is CASSLAARQRGTPLGANVLTF. As DNA, the CDR3 is TGTGCCAGCAGCTTAGCAGCGCGACAGCGGGGGACCCCTCTGGGGGCCAACGTCCTGACTTTC. The entire variable domain, with the rest obtained from reference TRBV7-2 and TRBJ2-6, is as follows: GAGVSQSPSNKVTEKGKDVELRCDPISGHTALYWYRQSLGQGLEFLIYFQGNSAPDKSGLPSDRFSAERTGGSVSTLTIQRTQQEDSAVYLCASSLAARQRGTPLGANVLTFGAGSRLTVL.